In this sample, the clone carrying this T cell receptor (beta chain) turned up once. The CDR3 sequence is 14 residues long. V dropped 3 bases and J dropped 2; count of bases not matched to a gene: 2. CDR1 is SEHNR and CDR2 is FQNEAQ in the germline V gene (reference sequence). This sample was included in a study of cytomegalovirus exposure and HLA in healthy donors. Use of 60 Vbeta and 13 Jbeta primers characterized the PCR. Repertoires were generated with immunoSEQ multiplex PCR, while TCRdb's copy carries only in-frame clones and drops some. The repertoire consists of 150,000 to 200,000 clones, with 60% to 85% occurring once and the leading ten covering 2.5% to 4%.

The sequence derives from a female donor in good health and CMV-seronegative. The chain couples TRBV7-9 to TRBJ1-2; 8 bases fit TRBD1. The specimen sequenced was PBMCs. CDR3 sequence reads: CASSFRTGNYGYTF. The CDR3 DNA is TGTGCCAGCAGCTTTCGGACAGGGAACTATGGCTACACCTTC. Using reference TRBV7-9 and TRBJ1-2 for the parts outside the CDR3, the full variable domain is DTGVSQNPRHKITKRGQNVTFRCDPISEHNRLYWYRQTLGQGPEFLTYFQNEAQLEKSRLLSDRFSAERPKGSFSTLEIQRTEQGDSAMYLCASSFRTGNYGYTFGSGTRLTVV.